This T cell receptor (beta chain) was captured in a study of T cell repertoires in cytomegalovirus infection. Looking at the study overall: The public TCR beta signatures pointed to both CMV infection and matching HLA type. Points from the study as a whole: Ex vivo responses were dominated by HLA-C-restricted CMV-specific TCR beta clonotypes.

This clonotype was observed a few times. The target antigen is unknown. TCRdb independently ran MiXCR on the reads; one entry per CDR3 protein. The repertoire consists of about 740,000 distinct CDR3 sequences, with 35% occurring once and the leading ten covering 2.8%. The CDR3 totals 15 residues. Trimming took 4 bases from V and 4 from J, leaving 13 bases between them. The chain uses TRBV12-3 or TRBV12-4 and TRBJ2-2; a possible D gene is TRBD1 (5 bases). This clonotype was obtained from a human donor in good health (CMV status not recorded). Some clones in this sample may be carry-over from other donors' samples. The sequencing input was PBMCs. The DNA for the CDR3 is TGTGCCAGCAGTTATAGCAGGGATGGCACCGGGGAGCTGTTTTTT. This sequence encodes CASSYSRDGTGELFF.